This T cell receptor (beta chain) comes out of a study of blood T cell dynamics during melanoma immunotherapy. The CDR3 spans 11 residues. The germline V and J ends were trimmed by 0 bases and 6 bases, with 2 bases remaining between them. Germline CDR1 SQVTM, CDR2 ANQGSEA. The assay received all extracted DNA from sorted CD8+ subsets. Sequencing was performed with immunoSEQ multiplex PCR; in TCRdb, only in-frame clones are kept and a portion is missing. The data hold some 1,400 clones, with roughly 88% observed a single time. The sample's time point: pre-treatment baseline. Apart from a couple of fast progressors, RECIST 1.1 response was judged 12 weeks post-infusion.

The rearrangement uses TRBV29-1 and TRBJ2-2, with D unresolved. This TCR was recovered from a human donor with melanoma. Sequencing used effector memory CD8+ T cells from blood, obtained from a patient treated with checkpoint blockade. The CDR3 is CSVEEPGELFF. CDR3 sequence (DNA): TGCAGCGTTGAAGAACCCGGGGAGCTGTTTTTT.